These T cell receptor beta chains were read from a single sample in a study of beta chain features in type 1 diabetes. Some clones are missing from TCRdb's copy, which holds only in-frame ones; the method was immunoSEQ multiplex PCR. The sample lists 200,000 to 250,000 clones; roughly a tenth were seen once. Sequenced material: central memory CD4+ T cells from blood. Receptor source: a man between 18 and 29 years old in good health. CDR3s include the opening cysteine and the closing phenylalanine or tryptophan. The order of the fields is J gene, D gene, V gene, clone size, CDR3 protein, CDR3 DNA. D genes are given only for firm matches. Clone size is given for some rows only: seen once, a few or many times, or a class if the clone is expanded.

TRBJ1-1,.,TRBV29-1,few,CSVDRQFNTEAFF,TGCAGCGTTGATAGACAGTTTAACACTGAAGCTTTCTTT
TRBJ2-7,TRBD2,TRBV5-1,few,CASSLVFTSGHEQYF,TGCGCCAGCAGCTTGGTTTTCACTAGCGGGCACGAGCAGTACTTC
TRBJ2-3,TRBD2,TRBV18,.,CASSPWTSGRTDTQYF,TGTGCCAGCTCACCCTGGACTAGCGGGAGAACAGATACGCAGTATTTT
TRBJ2-7,.,TRBV4-2,.,CASSHPGWHEQYF,TGTGCCAGCAGCCACCCAGGATGGCACGAGCAGTACTTC
TRBJ2-1,TRBD2,TRBV28,.,CASRNRGSNYNEQFF,TGTGCCAGCAGAAACCGCGGGAGTAACTACAATGAGCAGTTCTTC
TRBJ2-5,.,TRBV27,.,CASSPRDSVFGTQYF,TGTGCCAGCAGCCCCCGGGACTCCGTGTTTGGGACCCAGTACTTC
TRBJ1-1,.,TRBV30,few,CAWSASGFNEAFF,TGTGCCTGGAGTGCCTCGGGCTTTAATGAAGCTTTCTTT
TRBJ2-6,.,TRBV7-9,.,CASSLTGASSGANVLTF,TGTGCCAGCAGCTTGACCGGGGCCAGCTCTGGGGCCAACGTCCTGACTTTC
TRBJ2-1,TRBD1,TRBV30,few,CAYHRGLSYNEQFF,TGTGCCTATCACAGGGGGCTATCCTACAATGAGCAGTTCTTC
TRBJ2-1,.,TRBV9,few,CASSPAGRGSYNEQFF,TGTGCCAGCAGCCCCGCAGGGCGGGGCTCCTACAATGAGCAGTTCTTC
TRBJ2-3,TRBD1,TRBV28,.,CASRLGQGVRPSTDTQYF,TGTGCCAGCAGATTGGGACAGGGGGTTAGACCTAGCACAGATACGCAGTATTTT
TRBJ2-7,.,TRBV30,.,CAWSVRLTGEQYF,TGTGCCTGGAGTGTACGGCTGACTGGCGAGCAGTACTTC
TRBJ2-5,.,TRBV4-3,.,CASSQGGGLQETQYF,TGCGCCAGCAGCCAAGGGGGAGGACTCCAAGAGACCCAGTACTTC
TRBJ2-3,.,TRBV7-9,few,CASRSAGHPPDTQYF,TGTGCCAGCAGATCGGCCGGACACCCTCCAGATACGCAGTATTTT
TRBJ2-7,TRBD1,TRBV6-6,many,CASSDTHAGGPEQYF,TGTGCCAGCAGTGACACACATGCAGGGGGTCCCGAGCAGTACTTC
TRBJ1-1,TRBD1,TRBV7-9,.,CASSLGTDDTEAFF,TGTGCCAGCAGCCTCGGGACAGATGACACTGAAGCTTTCTTT
TRBJ2-3,.,TRBV5-4,.,CASSRVGGRTDTQYF,TGTGCCAGCAGCCGCGTTGGGGGACGCACAGATACGCAGTATTTT
TRBJ2-7,TRBD1,TRBV18,few,CASSLGQVSYEQYF,TGTGCCAGCTCACTGGGACAGGTCTCCTACGAGCAGTACTTC
TRBJ2-3,.,TRBV11-2,.,CASSLAADTQYF,TGTGCCAGCAGCTTGGCCGCAGATACGCAGTATTTT
TRBJ2-6,.,TRBV4-2,many,CASSQVGVGAGANVLTF,TGTGCCAGCAGCCAAGTTGGGGTAGGGGCCGGGGCCAACGTCCTGACTTTC
TRBJ1-5,.,TRBV4-2,once,CASSPQRGQPQHF,TGTGCCAGCAGCCCACAAAGGGGGCAGCCCCAGCATTTT
TRBJ2-1,.,TRBV7-9,.,CASSLSYNEQFF,TGTGCCAGCAGCTTATCCTACAATGAGCAGTTCTTC
TRBJ2-5,TRBD1,TRBV19,.,CASSRGQGKQETQYF,TGTGCCAGTAGTCGAGGACAGGGGAAGCAAGAGACCCAGTACTTC
TRBJ2-5,.,TRBV5-4,few,CASSFKGEETQYF,TGTGCCAGCAGCTTCAAAGGGGAAGAGACCCAGTACTTC
TRBJ2-2,.,TRBV30,few,CAWSVQVAEELFF,TGTGCCTGGAGTGTACAGGTCGCGGAGGAGCTGTTTTTT
TRBJ2-1,.,TRBV2,few,CASSDGGTYLDNEQFF,TGTGCCAGCAGTGATGGTGGGACTTATTTAGACAATGAGCAGTTCTTC
TRBJ2-5,.,TRBV7-2,.,CASSEGTARAQYF,TGTGCCAGCAGCGAGGGGACGGCTCGAGCCCAGTACTTC
TRBJ2-1,TRBD1,TRBV29-1,few,CSAVRQGINEQFF,TGCAGCGCTGTAAGACAGGGGATCAATGAGCAGTTCTTC
TRBJ2-3,.,TRBV29-1,.,CSGRTARTDTQYF,TGCAGCGGTAGGACAGCCCGCACAGATACGCAGTATTTT